Listed below are T cell receptor beta chains from one sample, sequenced in a study of T-cell memory formation after mild COVID-19. TCRdb itself ran the 5' RACE reads through MiXCR, one entry per CDR3 protein. The repertoire holds more than 300,000 distinct CDR3 sequences, with around an eighth as singletons. Sequences were obtained from PBMCs or a T cell subset sorted from them (not recorded which). Receptors originate from a man between 18 and 29 years old who had mild COVID-19 (a few samples of this study predate the infection). Cell type and time point are not known. Both conserved end residues are trimmed from each CDR3.

v_gene,j_gene,CDR3aa
TRBV10-3,TRBJ2-3,ATRGNTDTQY
TRBV29-1,TRBJ2-1,SAKVYDEQF
TRBV30,TRBJ1-3,AWSAGGQLAGNTIY
TRBV29-1,TRBJ2-7,SVEDNRLRKQY
TRBV5-1,TRBJ1-6,ASSRGQGVSNSPLH
TRBV6-6,TRBJ2-5,ASSYDVIGGQETQY
TRBV12-3/TRBV12-4,TRBJ2-1,ASTPRSGNPYNEQF
TRBV20-1,TRBJ2-3,SASPWGTDTQY
TRBV20-1,TRBJ1-5,SAPRDNNQPQH
TRBV7-9,TRBJ2-5,ASSLRGRETQY
TRBV7-3,TRBJ1-1,ASSFTGRDTEAF
TRBV6-4,TRBJ2-2,ASSDSIHFSDPNTGELF
TRBV7-2,TRBJ2-3,ASSLPGADTQY
TRBV7-3,TRBJ1-2,ASSSGEDGYT
TRBV5-5,TRBJ1-4,ASSLSLGTNEKLF
TRBV7-2,TRBJ2-3,ASRRQGPSADTQY
TRBV2,TRBJ2-7,ASSGQAYEQY
TRBV7-9,TRBJ2-1,ASSLGDSSLF
TRBV7-9,TRBJ1-2,ASSFGRQGNYGYT
TRBV7-2,TRBJ1-4,ASSSLGQGFEKLF
TRBV7-2,TRBJ1-3,ASSLEAQSGNTIY
TRBV7-2,TRBJ2-5,ASSPPGLAAETQY
TRBV5-1,TRBJ1-1,ASSWGGLRDTEAF
TRBV2,TRBJ1-5,ASSDWGSSNQPQH
TRBV12-3/TRBV12-4,TRBJ2-7,ASSPGGGSSYEQY
TRBV18,TRBJ1-1,ASSSTANTEAF
TRBV7-2,TRBJ2-5,ASSLERGLQETQY
TRBV10-2,TRBJ2-5,ASSESEAETQY
TRBV12-5,TRBJ2-2,ASGLWGNTGELF
TRBV5-5,TRBJ2-7,ASSPFLIGAVTYEQY
TRBV12-3/TRBV12-4,TRBJ2-1,ASSLRDRENEQF
TRBV3-1,TRBJ1-2,ASSARDRVYGYT
TRBV9,TRBJ2-2,ASSVVGSGGPNTGELF
TRBV5-1,TRBJ2-1,ASSQGAGNNEQF
TRBV7-2,TRBJ2-3,ASRAGQKGDTQY
TRBV6-2/TRBV6-3,TRBJ2-4,ASSNSGLAKNIQY
TRBV7-3,TRBJ2-3,ASSLGGTGGGDTQY
TRBV7-8,TRBJ2-1,ASSLVGAVLNEQF
TRBV28,TRBJ2-2,ASSTGTGEPGSRELF
TRBV29-1,TRBJ2-7,SVVSRDSSYEQY
TRBV5-1,TRBJ2-5,ASSYPGQETQY
TRBV7-8,TRBJ1-5,ASSVAGAGNQPQH
TRBV9,TRBJ1-1,ASSVPRRRDNTEAF
TRBV20-1,TRBJ2-1,SPVPPTVNEQF
TRBV27,TRBJ2-7,ASSLNGVYEQY
TRBV6-1,TRBJ2-5,ASSELGGGGQETQY
TRBV20-1,TRBJ1-5,SVQGPPNQPQH
TRBV18,TRBJ2-7,ASSPRQGLAGEQY
TRBV2,TRBJ2-5,AAEGLQETQY
TRBV4-2,TRBJ2-1,ASSQGTDNEQF
TRBV30,TRBJ2-5,ACPGPQGTQY
TRBV5-1,TRBJ1-5,ASRTDREAQPQH
TRBV5-1,TRBJ2-2,ASSLDTAGELF
TRBV27,TRBJ2-7,ASSLALPPFEQY
TRBV9,TRBJ2-6,ASSQPSGANVLT
TRBV7-8,TRBJ2-7,ASSLALADEQY
TRBV7-9,TRBJ2-3,ASSFSSRDREQY
TRBV4-3,TRBJ2-5,ASSQDLRGETQY
TRBV14,TRBJ2-1,ASSLSQGNEQF
TRBV4-3,TRBJ2-5,ASSQARVASGGASETQY